Listed below are T cell receptor beta chains from one sample, sequenced in a study of blood T cell repertoires in COVID-19. The data were produced by immunoSEQ multiplex PCR, yet TCRdb's version contains in-frame clones alone and is incomplete. Of 120,000 or so clones in the sample, 90% were seen once. The sequencing sample was made of peripheral blood. The source is a man aged 60-69 years with COVID-19, enrolled during active disease. Both conserved end residues are part of each CDR3. The order of the fields is D gene, V gene, J gene, clone size, CDR3 protein, CDR3 DNA. The D gene is left open where the match is weak. The size field is filled for only some rows; it gives once, few, many or a size class.

>NA|TRBV4-1|TRBJ2-7|NA
CASSQDLKDSSYEQYF
TGCGCCAGCAGCCAAGATCTAAAGGACAGCTCCTACGAGCAGTACTTC
>TRBD1|TRBV6-5|TRBJ1-3|NA
CASSTRDSGNTIYF
TGTGCCAGCAGTACCCGGGACAGTGGAAACACCATATATTTT
>NA|TRBV19|TRBJ1-6|NA
CASSSYRERNSPLHF
TGTGCCAGTAGTTCATACAGGGAAAGGAATTCACCCCTCCACTTT
>NA|TRBV4-1|TRBJ2-3|NA
CASSQDAGYTQYF
TGCGCCAGCAGCCAAGATGCGGGTTATACGCAGTATTTT
>TRBD1|TRBV28|TRBJ2-7|NA
CASSLTGQGSYEQYF
TGTGCCAGCAGTTTAACGGGACAGGGCTCCTACGAGCAGTACTTC
>TRBD2|TRBV27|TRBJ2-5|NA
CASSPTSGRARETQYF
TGTGCCAGCAGTCCCACTAGCGGGAGGGCCCGGGAGACCCAGTACTTC
>NA|TRBV12-5|TRBJ2-5|NA
CASGLAGADSRDYRETQYF
TGTGCTAGTGGTTTGGCAGGGGCGGACAGTCGGGATTACAGGGAGACCCAGTACTTC
>NA|TRBV3-1/TRBV3-2|TRBJ2-2|NA
CASSAWDTYTGELFF
TGTGCCAGCAGCGCTTGGGACACGTACACCGGGGAGCTGTTTTTT
>TRBD1|TRBV19|TRBJ1-5|NA
CASRGTGAMGSNQPQHF
TGTGCCAGTAGGGGGACAGGGGCGATGGGGAGCAATCAGCCCCAGCATTTT
>TRBD1|TRBV7-9|TRBJ1-1|NA
CASSSRDRARAEAFF
TGTGCCAGCAGCTCCCGGGACAGGGCTAGGGCTGAAGCTTTCTTT
>NA|TRBV7-9|TRBJ1-1|NA
CASSLSVSHNTEAFF
TGTGCCAGCAGCTTAAGCGTCTCCCATAACACTGAAGCTTTCTTT
>TRBD2|TRBV7-2|TRBJ2-5|once
CASTHQGAGGTETQYF
TGTGCCAGCACTCACCAGGGAGCGGGAGGCACAGAGACCCAGTACTTC
>NA|TRBV3-1/TRBV3-2|TRBJ2-6|NA
CASSQEAAPGANVLTF
TGTGCCAGCAGCCAAGAGGCGGCGCCTGGGGCCAACGTCCTGACTTTC
>TRBD2|TRBV24-1|TRBJ2-1|NA
CATSLAGAYNEQFF
TGTGCCACCAGTCTAGCGGGAGCTTACAATGAGCAGTTCTTC
>TRBD2|TRBV5-4|TRBJ2-1|NA
CASSQTSGGGNEQFF
TGTGCCAGCAGCCAGACTAGCGGGGGGGGCAATGAGCAGTTCTTC
>NA|TRBV27|TRBJ1-1|NA
CASSWRGTTEAFF
TGTGCCAGCAGTTGGCGGGGGACCACTGAAGCTTTCTTT
>TRBD1|TRBV29-1|TRBJ1-1|once
CSARTGSEAFF
TGCAGCGCAAGGACAGGGTCTGAAGCTTTCTTT
>NA|TRBV24-1|TRBJ2-6|NA
CATSDSGASRESGANVLTF
TGTGCCACCAGTGACTCAGGGGCATCCAGAGAATCTGGGGCCAACGTCCTGACTTTC
>NA|TRBV10-2|TRBJ2-2|NA
CASSEPGYVPGELFF
TGCGCCAGCAGTGAACCGGGGTATGTCCCCGGGGAGCTGTTTTTT
>NA|TRBV28|TRBJ2-1|once
CASRSTDNEQFF
TGTGCCAGCAGATCTACAGACAATGAGCAGTTCTTC
>NA|TRBV12-3/TRBV12-4|TRBJ1-1|few
CASSFPGGSEAFF
TGTGCCAGCAGTTTCCCGGGGGGCAGTGAAGCTTTCTTT
>TRBD1|TRBV7-9|TRBJ1-2|NA
CASSLATGGRGYTF
TGTGCCAGCAGCTTAGCGACAGGGGGTAGGGGCTACACCTTC
>NA|TRBV9|TRBJ1-5|NA
CASSVAGFTNQPQHF
TGTGCCAGCAGCGTAGCAGGGTTTACCAATCAGCCCCAGCATTTT
>TRBD1|TRBV18|TRBJ1-6|NA
CAGGQPNSPLHF
TGTGCCGGGGGACAGCCTAATTCACCCCTCCACTTT
>TRBD1|TRBV5-1|TRBJ1-2|NA
CASSLTGVDYGYTF
TGCGCCAGCAGCTTGACAGGGGTCGACTATGGCTACACCTTC
>TRBD2|TRBV5-1|TRBJ2-1|NA
CASSRTSGAGEQFF
TGCGCCAGCAGCCGTACTAGCGGGGCAGGTGAGCAGTTCTTC
>NA|TRBV7-9|TRBJ1-2|NA
CASSLETAHFDYGYTF
TGTGCCAGCAGCTTAGAGACAGCCCATTTTGACTATGGCTACACCTTC
>TRBD1|TRBV10-3|TRBJ2-7|NA
CAISPRTGGAYEQYF
TGTGCCATCAGTCCCCGTACAGGGGGAGCTTACGAGCAGTACTTC
>TRBD1|TRBV9|TRBJ2-1|NA
CASSGLRGHNEQFF
TGTGCCAGCAGCGGGTTAAGGGGGCACAATGAGCAGTTCTTC
>NA|TRBV6-5|TRBJ2-4|once
CASSRENIQYF
TGTGCCAGCAGCCGGGAAAACATTCAGTACTTC
>NA|TRBV12-3/TRBV12-4|TRBJ1-2|once
CASSLSYGYTF
TGTGCCAGCAGTTTGAGCTATGGCTACACCTTC
>TRBD2|TRBV30|TRBJ2-1|NA
CAWSGAWGLAGGPGEQFF
TGTGCCTGGAGTGGGGCCTGGGGACTAGCGGGAGGGCCGGGGGAGCAGTTCTTC
>NA|TRBV5-5|TRBJ2-7|NA
CASSLIGANYEQYF
TGTGCCAGCAGCTTGATAGGGGCCAACTACGAGCAGTACTTC
>TRBD1|TRBV18|TRBJ1-2|NA
CASSTVTTGGNYGYTF
TGTGCCAGCTCAACGGTAACGACAGGGGGTAACTATGGCTACACCTTC
>TRBD1|TRBV30|TRBJ2-2|NA
CAWSADRGGTGELFF
TGTGCCTGGAGTGCAGACAGGGGGGGCACCGGGGAGCTGTTTTTT
>NA|TRBV5-1|TRBJ2-2|NA
CASSHLGPRQPSNTGELFF
TGCGCCAGCAGTCATTTGGGGCCACGACAGCCCTCGAACACCGGGGAGCTGTTTTTT
>TRBD1|TRBV4-3|TRBJ1-6|few
CASSQAGQGNSPLHF
TGCGCCAGCAGCCAAGCGGGACAGGGAAATTCACCCCTCCACTTT
>NA|TRBV10-3|TRBJ1-6|NA
CAISEWGGPNSPLHF
TGTGCCATCAGTGAGTGGGGGGGCCCTAATTCACCCCTCCACTTT
>TRBD1|TRBV28|TRBJ1-5|NA
CASSQTGGIQPQHF
TGTGCCAGCAGCCAGACAGGGGGCATTCAGCCCCAGCATTTT
>TRBD1|TRBV6-5|TRBJ2-1|NA
CASRRGQGNEQFF
TGTGCCAGCAGACGGGGACAGGGCAATGAGCAGTTCTTC
>NA|TRBV9|TRBJ2-1|NA
CASSVEGGSSYNEQFF
TGTGCCAGCAGCGTAGAGGGTGGGAGCTCCTACAATGAGCAGTTCTTC
>NA|TRBV11-2|TRBJ1-3|NA
CASSLNRGSGNTIYF
TGTGCCAGCAGCTTAAATAGGGGCTCTGGAAACACCATATATTTT